One and the same sample provided the 29 T cell receptor beta chains below, sequenced in a study of CD8 T cells in Susac syndrome. RNA amounts of roughly 0.45 to 1 ug underwent reverse transcription with random hexamers. TCRdb reprocessed the immunoSEQ multiplex PCR reads with MiXCR, giving one entry per CDR3 protein. This table holds about 170,000 distinct CDR3 sequences, approximately 94% found once. Input material: CD4+ T cells from PBMCs. The receptors were gathered from a human donor with multiple sclerosis.

The chain is built from TRBV2 and TRBJ2-7; TRBD2 aligns across 10 bases. The length of the CDR3 is 15 residues. The germline V gene has CDR1 SNHLY and CDR2 FYNNEI. Trimming at V came to 5 bases and at J to 2 bases, leaving 6 bases not matched to a gene. CDR3 in DNA: TGTGCCAGCAGTTTACTAGCGGGACAAGCCTACGAGCAGTACTTC. Residues: CASSLLAGQAYEQYF.

The rearrangement joins TRBV28 to TRBJ2-3; 8 bases align to TRBD1. The V gene end was trimmed by 3 bases and the J gene end by 4 bases; junction bases not matched to a gene: 9. Germline V gene lookup returns CDR1 MDHEN and CDR2 SYDVKM. This CDR3 has 16 residues. CDR3 region: CASSLLGQGSSDTQYF. The CDR3 region has the DNA TGTGCCAGCAGTTTGCTTGGACAGGGAAGCTCAGATACGCAGTATTTT.

Only one count was recorded for this clonotype. The CDR3: CSSRIRNTDTQYF. In nucleotides, the CDR3 is TGCAGTTCCAGGATCCGAAACACAGATACGCAGTATTTT. V is TRBV20-1 and J is TRBJ2-3; no reliable D call. The CDR3 covers 13 residues. Germline CDR1 is DFQATT and CDR2 is SNEGSKA (reference sequence). V lost 8 bases and J lost 2, with 14 bases in between.

The rearrangement joins TRBV27 to TRBJ2-7, with a possible D match to TRBD2 (7 bases). V lost 2 bases to trimming and J lost 0 bases, with 11 bases between them. CDR3 length: 15 residues. CDR1 MNHEY and CDR2 SMNVEV come from the germline V gene (reference sequence). CDR3 region: CASSLLGGHSYEQYF. The CDR3 DNA sequence: TGTGCCAGCAGTTTACTCGGGGGGCACTCCTACGAGCAGTACTTC.

This rearrangement joins TRBV5-1 to TRBJ1-1; D unresolved. The length of the CDR3 is 13 residues. V lost 4 bases and J lost 6, with 13 bases in between. The germline gives CDR1 SGHRS, CDR2 YFSETQ. As DNA, the CDR3 is TGCGCCAGCAGCAGTGGGATGTTCGCTGAAGCTTTCTTT. It yields the protein CASSSGMFAEAFF.

The CDR3 loop is CASSPTSGGKNEQFF. CDR3 DNA sequence: TGTGCCAGCAGCCCCACTAGCGGGGGGAAAAATGAGCAGTTCTTC. The gene calls are TRBV13 and TRBJ2-1; 12 bases line up with TRBD2. The V and J ends lost 5 bases and 7 bases, in that order; junction bases with no gene match: 6. Germline loops: CDR1 PRHDT, CDR2 FYEKMQ (reference sequence). This CDR3 region has 15 residues.

The chain combines TRBV5-1 with TRBJ2-2, with D uncertain. Trimming took 1 base from V and 2 from J, leaving 9 bases between them. From germline, CDR1 is SGHRS and CDR2 YFSETQ. This CDR3 is built from 15 residues. CDR3 protein: CASSLYGSNTGELFF. DNA for the CDR3: TGCGCCAGCAGCTTGTACGGATCCAACACCGGGGAGCTGTTTTTT.

This clonotype was observed a single time. The CDR3 DNA reads TGCGCCAGCAGCTTGGCTGTGGGTCGGAACACCGGGGAGCTGTTTTTT. Translation: CASSLAVGRNTGELFF. The chain uses TRBV5-1 and TRBJ2-2; D not resolved. V was shortened by 0 bases and J by 1 base, with 10 bases between the two germline ends. The CDR3 sequence is 16 residues long. Germline V lookup: CDR1 SGHRS, CDR2 YFSETQ.

V usage is TRBV5-1 and J usage is TRBJ1-1; maybe TRBD1 (5 bases). The germline gives CDR1 SGHRS, CDR2 YFSETQ. V lost 4 bases and J 1 base, leaving 11 bases between the germline ends. This CDR3 region has 14 residues. In DNA form, the CDR3 reads TGCGCCAGCAGCCCGGGGGGTACGAACACTGAAGCTTTCTTT. This gives the protein CASSPGGTNTEAFF.

The chain employs TRBV15 and TRBJ1-5; the D gene is possibly TRBD1 (6 bases). Germline CDR1 is LNHNV and CDR2 is YYDKDF (reference sequence). V lost 1 base to trimming and J lost 10 bases, with 14 bases between them. The CDR3 is made up of 14 amino acids. CDR3 DNA: TGTGCCACCAGCAGAGCCGGACAGACCAGTCCCCAGCATTTT. Its translation: CATSRAGQTSPQHF.

The chain recombines TRBV6-5 with TRBJ2-5, with TRBD2 matching 8 bases. V was clipped by 5 bases and J by 5 bases; unmatched bases: 7. CDR1 and CDR2 (germline): MNHEY, SVGAGI. The CDR3 sequence is 14 residues long. The CDR3 sequence: CASSRSGRWETQYF. DNA of the CDR3: TGTGCCAGCAGTAGGAGCGGGAGATGGGAGACCCAGTACTTC.

V and J are TRBV28 and TRBJ1-1; D not certain. Germline V gene sequence: CDR1 MDHEN, CDR2 SYDVKM. V was cut by 6 bases and J by 4 bases, with 9 bases left in between. The CDR3 is 12 residues long. CDR3 bases: TGTGCCAGCAGAATTTTGGGCACTGAAGCTTTCTTT. It specifies CASRILGTEAFF.

This chain links TRBV20-1 with TRBJ2-3; 8 positions match TRBD2. With V trimmed by 0 bases and J by 1 base, 9 bases remained unmatched. This CDR3 contains 17 residues. Germline CDR1 is DFQATT and CDR2 is SNEGSKA (reference sequence). The CDR3 DNA reads TGCAGTGCTAGAGATTCAGGAAGGCGGGGGGGCACAGATACGCAGTATTTT. Amino acid sequence: CSARDSGRRGGTDTQYF.

V usage is TRBV3-1 and J usage is TRBJ2-7, with 9 bases fitting TRBD2. The CDR3 has 15 amino acids. Germline V gives CDR1 LGHDT, CDR2 YNNKEL (reference sequence). The V gene end was trimmed by 4 bases and the J gene end by 5 bases; junction bases not matched to a gene: 9. CDR3 in DNA: TGTGCCAGCAGCCCCACGGCGGGAGGGTCCCACGAGCAGTACTTC. This gives the protein CASSPTAGGSHEQYF.

This chain links TRBV20-1 with TRBJ2-3; D is perhaps TRBD1 or TRBD2 (5 bases each). From germline, CDR1 is DFQATT and CDR2 SNEGSKA (reference sequence). Trimming pared 7 bases from V and 0 bases from J, leaving 23 bases between. The CDR3 has 17 residues. CDR3 sequence reads: CSVRRLAGSFSTDTQYF. The CDR3 region has the DNA TGCAGTGTCAGACGGCTAGCAGGGAGTTTTAGCACAGATACGCAGTATTTT.

The chain employs TRBV4-3 and TRBJ1-4, with D unresolved. This CDR3 is built from 18 residues. Germline V gives CDR1 LGHNA, CDR2 YSLEER. V was shortened by 0 bases and J by 8 bases, with 22 bases between the two germline ends. CDR3 region: CASSQEGRSRTGREKLFF. CDR3 DNA: TGCGCCAGCAGCCAAGAGGGTCGGAGTAGGACCGGCCGGGAAAAACTGTTTTTT.

CDR3 loop: CASSTLQGTRETQYF. The CDR3 coding sequence is TGTGCCAGCAGTACCCTACAGGGGACCAGGGAGACCCAGTACTTC. The rearrangement joins TRBV12-3 or TRBV12-4 to TRBJ2-5; 7 nucleotides agree with TRBD1. The CDR3 consists of 15 residues. The V gene end was trimmed by 5 bases and the J gene end by 5 bases; junction bases not matched to a gene: 11.

This chain connects TRBV7-2 to TRBJ2-7; 7 bases fit TRBD2. CDR1 is SGHTA, CDR2 FQGNSA, per germline. This CDR3 has 15 amino acids. V trimming: 3 bases; J trimming: 4 bases; junction bases outside the gene matches: 9. The CDR3 DNA reads TGTGCCAGCAGCTTGATGGGTAGCGGGCCATACGAGCAGTACTTC. This sequence encodes CASSLMGSGPYEQYF.

This rearrangement joins TRBV30 to TRBJ1-5; possibly TRBD1 for D (6 bases). V gave up 0 bases and J gave up 2 bases, with 11 bases separating them. Germline CDR1 reads GTSNPN; CDR2 reads SVGIG (reference sequence). This CDR3 is built from 15 residues. For the CDR3, the DNA is TGTGCCTGGAGTGTACAAGGGGGAGGCAATCAGCCCCAGCATTTT. This sequence encodes CAWSVQGGGNQPQHF. The full variable domain, rest sourced from reference TRBV30 and TRBJ1-5, is SQTIHQWPATLVQPVGSPLSLECTVEGTSNPNLYWYRQAAGRGLQLLFYSVGIGQISSEVPQNLSASRPQDRQFILSSKKLLLSDSGFYLCAWSVQGGGNQPQHFGDGTRLSIL.

This clonotype was detected once. The rearrangement uses TRBV5-1 and TRBJ2-7; D is possibly TRBD1 (6 bases). Germline CDR1 reads SGHRS; CDR2 reads YFSETQ. The CDR3 has 14 residues. Between the trimmed V and J ends, which lost 5 bases and 9 bases, there was a span of 21 bases. This CDR3 reads CASSVGQTSSWQYF. The CDR3 region has the DNA TGCGCCAGCAGTGTGGGACAAACATCTTCATGGCAGTACTTC.

The chain combines TRBV20-1 with TRBJ2-7; 7 nucleotides match TRBD2. The trim removed 5 bases at V and 3 bases at J, leaving 7 bases unmatched. This CDR3 has 13 amino acids. Germline values: CDR1 DFQATT, CDR2 SNEGSKA (reference sequence). CDR3 nucleotides: TGCAGTGCTCCGGGGGAGGGATTCTACGAGCAGTACTTC. It codes for CSAPGEGFYEQYF.

The chain employs TRBV6-2 or TRBV6-3 and TRBJ2-2, with TRBD2 matching over 8 bases. Trimming removed 5 bases from V and 0 bases from J; junction bases left unmatched: 2. This CDR3 comprises 15 residues. Germline-derived CDR1 and CDR2 are MNHEY and SVGEGT. The CDR3 reads CASSNSGTNTGELFF. DNA of the CDR3: TGTGCCAGCAGTAATAGCGGGACGAACACCGGGGAGCTGTTTTTT.

The genes are TRBV2 and TRBJ2-1; TRBD1 or TRBD2 may be the D gene (5 bases each). This CDR3 is built from 14 residues. Trimming stripped 6 bases from V and 5 bases from J, with 14 bases between. The germline gives CDR1 SNHLY, CDR2 FYNNEI. The CDR3 nucleotides read TGTGCCAGCAGCGGGACCTCTTCTAACAATGAGCAGTTCTTC. Translated, it gives CASSGTSSNNEQFF.

The chain links TRBV6-5 to TRBJ2-6; TRBD1 is a possible D gene (6 bases). From germline, CDR1 is MNHEY and CDR2 SVGAGI. CDR3 length equals 15 residues. Trimming pared 6 bases from V and 1 base from J, leaving 10 bases between. In nucleotides, the CDR3 is TGTGCCAGCAGCTACGACAGGTCTGGGGCCAACGTCCTGACTTTC. As protein: CASSYDRSGANVLTF.

This chain uses TRBV30 with TRBJ1-5, with 7 bases lining up with TRBD1. Germline V CDR1 and CDR2: GTSNPN, SVGIG (reference sequence). The CDR3 has 14 residues. J gave up 6 bases and V 5 bases, and 10 bases lay outside the gene matches. In DNA, the CDR3 is TGTGCCTGGGGATTAGGGGGCGCGGGTCAGCCCCAGCATTTT. Translation gives CAWGLGGAGQPQHF. Complete variable domain (other parts from reference TRBV30 and TRBJ1-5): SQTIHQWPATLVQPVGSPLSLECTVEGTSNPNLYWYRQAAGRGLQLLFYSVGIGQISSEVPQNLSASRPQDRQFILSSKKLLLSDSGFYLCAWGLGGAGQPQHFGDGTRLSIL.

This clonotype was seen just once. The genes are TRBV6-5 and TRBJ2-7; TRBD2 might be the D (5 bases). Trimming pared 6 bases from V and 3 bases from J, leaving 12 bases between. The V gene's germline CDR1 is MNHEY and CDR2 SVGAGI. The CDR3 is made up of 13 amino acids. DNA for the CDR3: TGTGCCAGCAGAGCCCGGGAAAACTACGAGCAGTACTTC. As protein: CASRARENYEQYF.

This rearrangement joins TRBV6-5 to TRBJ1-2, with a weak D call TRBD1 (5 bases). Trimming removed 3 bases at V and 5 bases at J, with 22 bases between. This CDR3 is built from 17 residues. Germline V gene lookup returns CDR1 MNHEY and CDR2 SVGAGI. In DNA form, the CDR3 reads TGTGCCAGCAGTTATTTCCACCAGGGATCTAAAGGGTATGGCTACACCTTC. It encodes CASSYFHQGSKGYGYTF.

As DNA, the CDR3 is TGTGCCAGCAGCAGCATGTATATTAGCACAGATACGCAGTATTTT. It translates to CASSSMYISTDTQYF. The chain combines TRBV7-9 with TRBJ2-3, with D uncertain. The CDR3 is 15 residues long. Trimming cost V 5 bases and J 0 bases, with 12 bases left between them. Germline CDR1 is SEHNR and CDR2 is FQNEAQ (reference sequence).

The CDR3: CASSQEGYSGANVLTF. CDR3 in DNA: TGTGCCAGCAGCCAAGAGGGTTACTCTGGGGCCAACGTCCTGACTTTC. The rearrangement links TRBV3-1 to TRBJ2-6; no reliable D call. In germline, CDR1 is LGHDT, CDR2 YNNKEL (reference sequence). This CDR3 contains 16 residues. Trimming stripped 0 bases from V and 0 bases from J, with 6 bases between.